Below, 15 T cell receptor beta chains from the same sample are listed, as sequenced in a study of human T cells and chemical hapten exposure (dated by TCRdb to about 2021). The intended sense of this specimen's time point label: healthy volunteer bleed at 2 weeks. Unfractionated whole blood was collected in Tempus Blood RNA tubes, and total RNA was extracted from that blood. The library was obtained by RACE. The listed sequencing device is NextSeq 500. The public reads were quality trimmed at Q25 with fastp and then assembled into clones with MiXCR by TCRdb, keeping productive beta chains. Under each unique CDR3 protein, matching rows form one entry showing the most common genes and DNA. This sample comprises about 130,000 distinct CDR3 sequences, about 9% of them detected only once. The ten biggest clones cover around 1.9% of the sample. The sequenced sample consisted of whole blood. These receptors all come from a male donor in good health. Some clones in this sample may be carry-over from other donors' samples.

This sequence joins TRBV18 and TRBJ2-5; D remains unclear. Germline V gives CDR1 KGHSH, CDR2 LQKENI. The CDR3 spans 11 residues. The V end was cut by 1 base, the J end by 5 bases, with 2 bases between. The CDR3 DNA reads TGTGCCAGCTCACCACTGGAGACCCAGTACTTC. Translation gives CASSPLETQYF.

The rearrangement uses TRBV12-3 or TRBV12-4 and TRBJ2-5, with TRBD2 identical over 13 bases. This CDR3 region has 15 residues. Trimming took 7 bases from V and 6 from J; bases not matched to a gene: 8. The CDR3 bases are TGTGCCAGCACCTTTGGGACTAGCGGGATTAAGACCCAGTACTTC. This gives the protein CASTFGTSGIKTQYF.

In this sample, this clonotype turned up a few times. V and J are TRBV30 and TRBJ1-4, with D uncertain. The CDR3 length is 13 residues. Per the germline V gene, CDR1 is GTSNPN and CDR2 is SVGIG (reference sequence). V was trimmed by 3 bases and J by 2 bases, leaving 7 bases between them. The CDR3 bases are TGTGCCTGGAGAGGGCGGACTAATGAAAAACTGTTTTTT. Its translation is CAWRGRTNEKLFF.

This clonotype was counted at least ten times. The chain couples TRBV11-2 to TRBJ1-1; 8 bases match TRBD1. V gave up 6 bases and J gave up 5 bases; unmatched junction bases: 17. This CDR3 region has 17 residues. Looked up from germline, CDR1 is SGHAT and CDR2 is FQNNGV. The CDR3, as DNA: TGTGCCAGCAGTTCCAACTTTGGGACAGGCGGTGGGACTGAAGCTTTCTTT. This encodes CASSSNFGTGGGTEAFF.

The table lists this clonotype with many counts. The chain links TRBV10-3 to TRBJ2-7; 7 positions match TRBD1. This CDR3 has 14 residues. Germline-derived CDR1 and CDR2 are ENHRY and SYGVKD. V dropped 3 bases and J dropped 5; count of bases not matched to a gene: 7. The CDR3 region is CAISDPARGHEQYF. DNA of the CDR3: TGTGCCATCAGTGACCCCGCGAGGGGGCACGAGCAGTACTTC.

This clonotype has only one observation. A much larger clonotype is one base distant, so this may be a read error. The conserved phenylalanine or tryptophan is not found at the CDR3 terminus, so this likely reflects a read error. J is TRBJ1-1 and V is TRBV12-3 or TRBV12-4; D is ambiguous. The CDR3 totals 11 residues. V shed 7 bases and J shed 10 bases, with 13 bases lying between them. The CDR3 DNA reads as TGTGCCAGCACACTGGGAGATAGAGCTTTCCTT. It is translated as CASTLGDRAFL.

The V call is TRBV11-1, the J call TRBJ1-1; 8 bases map to TRBD1. Germline assignment: CDR1 SGHAT and CDR2 FQDESV (reference sequence). This CDR3 has 16 amino acids. With 6 bases clipped from V and 3 bases from J, the junction kept 12 bases outside the gene matches. CDR3 protein: CASRSRTGWSDTEAFF. CDR3 nucleotide sequence: TGTGCCAGCAGATCCAGGACAGGGTGGTCCGACACTGAAGCTTTCTTT.

The chain combines TRBV28 with TRBJ2-2; no firm D call. This CDR3 contains 12 residues. Germline CDR1 is MDHEN and CDR2 is SYDVKM. Trimming removed 5 bases at V and 4 bases at J, with 5 bases between. In DNA form, the CDR3 reads TGTGCCAGCAGTATCCCCACCGGGGAGCTGTTTTTT. Translation: CASSIPTGELFF.

This clonotype was counted ten times or more. V usage is TRBV29-1 and J usage is TRBJ2-7, with D uncertain. The germline V gene has CDR1 SQVTM and CDR2 ANQGSEA. The CDR3 length is 13 residues. Deletions cut 1 base from V and 4 bases from J, with 11 bases between. The CDR3: CSVEVGPLYEQYF. DNA of the CDR3: TGCAGCGTTGAAGTCGGCCCGTTATACGAGCAGTACTTC.

Comment on this clonotype: Mismatch with germline at one junction end may stem from a read error. The chain couples TRBV20-1 to TRBJ2-3; TRBD1 aligns across 7 bases. The V gene's germline CDR1 is DFQATT and CDR2 SNEGSKA (reference sequence). This CDR3 region has 15 residues. In nucleotides, the CDR3 is TGCAGAGCTAGAGATCTCGAGGGGGCGGCTGATACGCAGTATTTT. This gives the protein CRARDLEGAADTQYF.

This clonotype was seen only once. V is TRBV19 and J is TRBJ2-2; D is undetermined. Germline CDR1 and CDR2: LNHDA and SQIVND (reference sequence). CDR3 length equals 17 residues. V gave up 5 bases and J gave up 0 bases, with 16 bases separating them. For the CDR3, the DNA is TGTGCCAGTAGTCCCCACCTCCCGGCTGCGAACACCGGGGAGCTGTTTTTT. It encodes CASSPHLPAANTGELFF.

Ten or more counts support this clonotype. The rearrangement links TRBV5-6 to TRBJ2-5; TRBD1 might be the D (5 bases). The germline V gene has CDR1 SGHDT and CDR2 YYEEEE. Between the trimmed V and J ends, which lost 3 bases and 0 bases, there was a span of 9 bases. This CDR3 contains 14 residues. The CDR3: CASSSVTDQETQYF. In DNA form, the CDR3 reads TGTGCCAGCAGCTCAGTGACAGACCAAGAGACCCAGTACTTC.

This clonotype was seen once. The chain uses TRBV6-6 and TRBJ1-1; 9 nucleotides match TRBD1. The CDR3 spans 16 residues. V lost 2 bases and J lost 5; bases outside the gene matches: 9. From germline, CDR1 is MNHNY and CDR2 SVGAGI (reference sequence). CDR3 region: CASSYPNRGQGTEAFF. Here the CDR3 DNA reads TGTGCCAGCAGTTACCCCAACAGGGGGCAGGGGACTGAAGCTTTCTTT.

The chain combines TRBV4-1 with TRBJ1-2; D is perhaps TRBD1 (6 bases). V was shortened by 0 bases and J by 3 bases, with 11 bases between the two germline ends. This CDR3 is built from 15 residues. CDR1 is MGHRA, CDR2 YSYEKL, per germline. The CDR3 is CASSQEAGEDYGYTF. The DNA for the CDR3 is TGCGCCAGCAGCCAAGAGGCAGGGGAGGACTATGGCTACACCTTC.

This clonotype was counted ten times or more. CDR3 protein: CASSLEDLNTEAFF. DNA for the CDR3: TGTGCCAGCAGCTTGGAGGATCTGAACACTGAAGCTTTCTTT. The chain combines TRBV5-5 with TRBJ1-1; D is ambiguous. The germline V gene has CDR1 SGHKS and CDR2 YYEKEE (reference sequence). This CDR3 is built from 14 residues. V was trimmed by 0 bases and J by 0 bases, leaving 6 bases between them.